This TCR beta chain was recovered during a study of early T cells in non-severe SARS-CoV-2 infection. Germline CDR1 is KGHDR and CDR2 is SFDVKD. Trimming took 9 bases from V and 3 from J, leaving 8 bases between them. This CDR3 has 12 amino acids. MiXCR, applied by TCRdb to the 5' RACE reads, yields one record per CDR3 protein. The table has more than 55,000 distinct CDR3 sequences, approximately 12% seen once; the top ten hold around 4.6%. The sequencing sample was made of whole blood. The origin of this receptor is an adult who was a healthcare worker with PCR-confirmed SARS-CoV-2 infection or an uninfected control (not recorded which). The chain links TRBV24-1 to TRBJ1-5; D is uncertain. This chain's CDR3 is CATSDYNQPQHF. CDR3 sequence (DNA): TGTGCCACCTCAGACTACAATCAGCCCCAGCATTTT.